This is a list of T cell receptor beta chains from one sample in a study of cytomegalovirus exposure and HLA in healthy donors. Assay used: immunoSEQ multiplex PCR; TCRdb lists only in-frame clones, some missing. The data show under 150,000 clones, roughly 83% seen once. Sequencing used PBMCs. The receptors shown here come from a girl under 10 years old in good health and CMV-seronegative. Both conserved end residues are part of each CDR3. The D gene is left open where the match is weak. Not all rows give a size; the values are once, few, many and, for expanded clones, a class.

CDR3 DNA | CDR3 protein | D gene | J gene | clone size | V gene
TGTGCCAGTAGTAACAACAGGGACTACGAGCAGTACTTC | CASSNNRDYEQYF | . | TRBJ2-7 | . | TRBV19
TGTGCCAGCAGCCGGGGAGAGGCTGTTGAGCAGTTCTTC | CASSRGEAVEQFF | . | TRBJ2-1 | . | TRBV5-4
TGTGCCAGCAGCTTGCCGGGACTGGAATACAATGAGCAGTTCTTC | CASSLPGLEYNEQFF | . | TRBJ2-1 | . | TRBV21-1
TGTGCCAGCAGCTTACCTAAAAAAGTACTTAAAAGTGGTACAGATACGCAGTATTTT | CASSLPKKVLKSGTDTQYF | . | TRBJ2-3 | . | TRBV13
TGTGCCAGCAGTTACACCAGGGGTGGTGAAAAACTGTTTTTT | CASSYTRGGEKLFF | . | TRBJ1-4 | . | TRBV6-5
TGTGCCAGCAGCCCCCCGGCCTACGAGCAGTACTTC | CASSPPAYEQYF | . | TRBJ2-7 | . | TRBV7-9
TGTGCCAGCAGTTTTCCTATGAGACAGGGCTCCTACGAGCAGTACTTC | CASSFPMRQGSYEQYF | TRBD1 | TRBJ2-7 | few | TRBV28
TGTGCCAGCAGTGAATTGAGGGACAGTTGGGAAAAACTGTTTTTT | CASSELRDSWEKLFF | TRBD1 | TRBJ1-4 | . | TRBV6-1
TGTGCCAGCAGTGCCGGGACAGGGGGTGGGGAGCAGTACTTC | CASSAGTGGGEQYF | TRBD1 | TRBJ2-7 | . | TRBV28
TGTGCCAGCAGTGAATTTGTCGGAGGTCCCGGGGATCAGCCCCAGCATTTT | CASSEFVGGPGDQPQHF | . | TRBJ1-5 | . | TRBV6-1
TGTGCCAGCAGCAGGGGGGGCTCTGGGGCCAACGTCCTGACTTTC | CASSRGGSGANVLTF | . | TRBJ2-6 | . | TRBV9
TGCGCCAGCAGCTCCCGACAGGGTACAGATACGCAGTATTTT | CASSSRQGTDTQYF | TRBD1 | TRBJ2-3 | . | TRBV5-1
TGTGCCAGCAGCTTGGGGAGGGGCGCCGGCTACACCTTC | CASSLGRGAGYTF | . | TRBJ1-2 | . | TRBV5-8
TGCGCCAGCAGCCAGGGGGACAGCTATAATTCACCCCTCCACTTT | CASSQGDSYNSPLHF | TRBD1 | TRBJ1-6 | few | TRBV5-1
TGTGCCATCAGGCCGGAGTTAATGGCCAATGAGCAGTTCTTC | CAIRPELMANEQFF | . | TRBJ2-1 | . | TRBV10-3
TGCGCCAGCAGCCAAGAACCCCCCGCGGGGTTCTCCTACGAGCAGTACTTC | CASSQEPPAGFSYEQYF | . | TRBJ2-7 | . | TRBV4-1
TGTGCCAGCAGTGGAGGCACCGGGGAGCTGTTTTTT | CASSGGTGELFF | . | TRBJ2-2 | few | TRBV2
TGCAGCGTTGAGGGAGGGCCTAACCGCACAGATACGCAGTATTTT | CSVEGGPNRTDTQYF | TRBD2 | TRBJ2-3 | . | TRBV29-1
TGTGCCAGCAGCGGTGTGTTAGCGGGGGGGCTCCTCCCAGATACGCAGTATTTT | CASSGVLAGGLLPDTQYF | TRBD2 | TRBJ2-3 | . | TRBV7-2
TGTGCCCTGGGGCACTCAGGGACAGTCAGTCAGCCCCAGCATTTT | CALGHSGTVSQPQHF | TRBD1 | TRBJ1-5 | . | TRBV30
TGTGCCAGCAGCCTGGGACTAGCGGGGGGCGGGGGGCAGTTCTTC | CASSLGLAGGGGQFF | TRBD2 | TRBJ2-1 | . | TRBV5-6
TGTGCCAGCAGCCAAGTTTATGGCAGGGGTTTAGGCAATGAGCAGTTCTTC | CASSQVYGRGLGNEQFF | . | TRBJ2-1 | . | TRBV4-2
TGCGCCAGCAGCTTGGAGTGGCAGGAACCCACCGGGGAGCTGTTTTTT | CASSLEWQEPTGELFF | . | TRBJ2-2 | . | TRBV5-1
TGTGCCAGCAGCTTAGAGGGGGCGGGAAATGAGCAGTTCTTC | CASSLEGAGNEQFF | . | TRBJ2-1 | . | TRBV7-3
TGTGCCAGCCACCGACTAGGGCGTAACGATGAGCAGTTCTTC | CASHRLGRNDEQFF | . | TRBJ2-1 | . | TRBV7-9
TGTGCCATCAGTGCCGGGTCAAGCTACAATGAGCAGTTCTTC | CAISAGSSYNEQFF | . | TRBJ2-1 | . | TRBV10-3
TGTGCCTGGAGTCCCGGAGGTCAGCCCCAGCATTTT | CAWSPGGQPQHF | . | TRBJ1-5 | . | TRBV30
TGTGCCAGCAGGGGCTACTTAGATACGCAGTATTTT | CASRGYLDTQYF | . | TRBJ2-3 | . | TRBV2
TGTGCCTGGAGTGTAATGGGAGCAGACGAGCAGTACTTC | CAWSVMGADEQYF | . | TRBJ2-7 | . | TRBV30
TGTGCCAGCAGTTACAAGCGGGAGCCATACAATGAGCAGTTCTTC | CASSYKREPYNEQFF | TRBD2 | TRBJ2-1 | . | TRBV6-6
TGTGCCAGCAGCCCTAACGGTGGGGGCTCCACTGAAGCTTTCTTT | CASSPNGGGSTEAFF | . | TRBJ1-1 | . | TRBV7-3
TGCGCCAGCAAGGCCGCAGGATACACAGATACGCAGTATTTT | CASKAAGYTDTQYF | . | TRBJ2-3 | . | TRBV5-1
TGTGCCTGGAGTGCCGGGACAGCCTATGGCTACACCTTC | CAWSAGTAYGYTF | TRBD1 | TRBJ1-2 | once | TRBV30
TGTGCCTGGAGGGACAGGGGGTTTGGCTACACCTTC | CAWRDRGFGYTF | TRBD1 | TRBJ1-2 | . | TRBV30
TGTGCCAGCAGTTACGGACAGGTTGGGGAGACCCAGTACTTC | CASSYGQVGETQYF | TRBD1 | TRBJ2-5 | . | TRBV6-6
TGTGCCAGCAGGGTTGGACGGGAAAACTATGGCTACACCTTC | CASRVGRENYGYTF | . | TRBJ1-2 | . | TRBV13
TGTGCCAGCAGCTTAGAGGGACTTACCAGGCAGTTCTTC | CASSLEGLTRQFF | . | TRBJ2-1 | . | TRBV7-8
TGTGCCAGCAGCCAAGAGCTGGGACAGGTCAATCAGCCCCAGCATTTT | CASSQELGQVNQPQHF | TRBD1 | TRBJ1-5 | few | TRBV4-2
TGTGCCAGCAGCCAAATAGGGGTCTTGAACACTGAAGCTTTCTTT | CASSQIGVLNTEAFF | . | TRBJ1-1 | . | TRBV14
TGTGCCAGCAGCTTAGACAGGGTCGACGAGCAGTACTTC | CASSLDRVDEQYF | . | TRBJ2-7 | . | TRBV7-2